The subject of this entry is one T cell receptor beta chain. Its cognate antigen is unknown. These data come from a study of CD8+CD57+ T cells in acquired aplastic anemia. Study background: 3 to 4 ug was the average amount of DNA from sorted CD4+ and CD8+ cells. CD4+ cells from healthy donors averaged about 10.8 million reads. Study results and limitations: Between patients and controls, some 31 CD8+ CDR3 sequences were found in common. With respect to CD8+ Simpson's diversity, patients and controls did not differ significantly.

The germline V gene has CDR1 ENHRY and CDR2 SYGVKD. The ends were cut back, 3 bases at V and 0 bases at J, with 8 bases in the middle. The CDR3 is 14 amino acids. Researchers used genomic DNA as the template to profile TCR beta VDJ and CDR3. Each CDR3 protein is one row after TCRdb ran MiXCR on the reads. The sample records 150,000 to 200,000 distinct CDR3 sequences, about 60% being singletons. The chain joins TRBV10-3 to TRBJ1-2; tentatively, D is TRBD1 (5 bases). Sample: sorted CD4+, CD8+, or CD8+CD57+ T cells (not recorded which) from PBMCs. The sequence came from a human donor in good health. This CDR3 reads CAISDQGTNYGYTF. DNA of the CDR3: TGTGCCATCAGTGATCAGGGAACTAACTATGGCTACACCTTC.